The next 10 T cell receptor beta chains were all read from a single sample in a study of T cell changes during pregnancy in multiple sclerosis. Sequenced by immunoSEQ multiplex PCR; TCRdb stores in-frame clones only, minus some. The data hold about 72,000 clones, with roughly 89% observed a single time. Source: peripheral blood, taken in the second trimester of pregnancy. All receptors derive from a female donor with multiple sclerosis, enrolled in a pregnancy study.

This clone turned up a few times. The rearrangement joins TRBV6-4 to TRBJ2-7; TRBD1 aligns across 11 bases. Germline trimming cut 4 bases from V and 3 bases from J; bases unmatched to any gene: 2. The CDR3 sequence is 14 residues long. Germline V lookup: CDR1 MRHNA, CDR2 SNTAGT. CDR3 sequence: CASSAGTGGYEQYF. As DNA, the CDR3 is TGTGCCAGCAGTGCCGGGACAGGGGGCTACGAGCAGTACTTC.

V and J are TRBV29-1 and TRBJ2-3; TRBD2 agrees at 8 bases. J was trimmed by 4 bases and V by 6 bases; bases with no gene match: 6. CDR1 SQVTM and CDR2 ANQGSEA come from the germline V gene. CDR3 size: 13 residues. The CDR3 loop is CSVLRGGADTQYF. The CDR3 DNA reads as TGCAGCGTCCTACGGGGGGGCGCAGATACGCAGTATTTT.

The V call is TRBV5-4, the J call TRBJ1-5; tentatively, D is TRBD1 (5 bases). The V end lost 0 bases, the J end lost 6 bases, and 7 bases lay between the germline ends. The CDR3 totals 13 residues. The germline gives CDR1 SGHNT, CDR2 YYREEE (reference sequence). The CDR3 DNA follows: TGTGCCAGCAGCTTGGGGACAAGTCAGCCCCAGCATTTT. It specifies CASSLGTSQPQHF. Using reference TRBV5-4 and TRBJ1-5 for the parts outside the CDR3, the full variable domain is ETGVTQSPTHLIKTRGQQVTLRCSSQSGHNTVSWYQQALGQGPQFIFQYYREEENGRGNFPPRFSGLQFPNYSSELNVNALELDDSALYLCASSLGTSQPQHFGDGTRLSIL.

This chain joins TRBV2 and TRBJ1-6; TRBD1 matches 7 bases. Per the germline V gene, CDR1 is SNHLY and CDR2 is FYNNEI. The length of the CDR3 is 15 residues. V lost 5 bases, J lost 7 bases, and 8 bases stayed unmatched. CDR3 in DNA: TGTGCCAGCAGTCAGACAGGGCCGTGGAATTCACCCCTCCACTTT. This codes for CASSQTGPWNSPLHF.

The CDR3 DNA reads TGTGCCAGCAGCCCCCGGCAGGGGGGAGGACTGGGGAGCACTGAAGCTTTCTTT. Translated, it gives CASSPRQGGGLGSTEAFF. The chain recombines TRBV7-2 with TRBJ1-1; 7 bases are a match to TRBD1. The CDR3 spans 18 residues. Per the germline V gene, CDR1 is SGHTA and CDR2 is FQGNSA. The V gene end was trimmed by 5 bases and the J gene end by 4 bases; junction bases not matched to a gene: 19.

The chain uses TRBV25-1 and TRBJ2-7; 8 bases map to TRBD1. V was pared by 4 bases and J by 0 bases, with 5 bases of the junction left unmatched. This CDR3 spans 15 amino acids. Germline loops: CDR1 MGHDK, CDR2 SYGVNS. Here the CDR3 DNA reads TGTGCCAGCAGTGGACAGGGGAGCCTCTCCTACGAGCAGTACTTC. It translates to CASSGQGSLSYEQYF.

This chain uses TRBV18 with TRBJ2-5; TRBD2 matches at 9 bases. This CDR3 has 15 amino acids. Trimming took 2 bases from V and 2 from J; bases not matched to a gene: 3. Per the germline V gene, CDR1 is KGHSH and CDR2 is LQKENI. Written as DNA, the CDR3 is TGTGCCAGCTCACCAATCACTAGCGGGCAAGAGACCCAGTACTTC. It encodes CASSPITSGQETQYF.

The chain combines TRBV4-3 with TRBJ2-3, with 12 bases matching TRBD1. Germline loops: CDR1 LGHNA, CDR2 YSLEER. The junction had 8 bases not matched to a gene; V was cut back by 9 bases and J by 4 bases. This CDR3 is built from 15 residues. The CDR3 loop is CASSRGTGGADTQYF. CDR3 sequence (DNA): TGCGCCAGTTCTCGGGGGACAGGGGGCGCAGATACGCAGTATTTT.

V and J are TRBV5-5 and TRBJ2-1; 12 bases match TRBD2. After removal of 4 bases from V and 2 bases from J, the junction contained 4 bases not matched to a gene. The CDR3 runs 16 residues. Germline V gene data show CDR1 as SGHKS and CDR2 as YYEKEE (reference sequence). The CDR3 is CASSAGLAGPYNEQFF. In nucleotides, the CDR3 is TGTGCCAGCAGCGCCGGACTAGCGGGACCCTACAATGAGCAGTTCTTC.

The chain combines TRBV5-1 with TRBJ2-2; possibly TRBD1 for D (6 bases). V lost 6 bases and J lost 1, with 10 bases in between. The CDR3 is 14 amino acids. Per the germline V gene, CDR1 is SGHRS and CDR2 is YFSETQ. The CDR3 DNA reads as TGCGCCAGCACCAGGACAGTGAACACCGGGGAGCTGTTTTTT. It yields the protein CASTRTVNTGELFF.